The present entry profiles one T cell receptor (beta chain) with its context. Distinct nucleotide sequences in the sample also encode this CDR3. These data come from a study of shared clonotypes between healthy human individuals. The naive CD8 subset, CD45RO-negative cells positively selected for CCR7, excluded terminally differentiated effector memory CD45RA+ cells. This CDR3 is 14 amino acids long. Unmatched junction bases numbered 3, after V lost 2 bases and J lost 7 bases. The germline CDR1 and CDR2 sequences are MNHEY and SVGAGI. The table came from immunoSEQ multiplex PCR; TCRdb's copy has only in-frame clones and leaves some out. The table includes about 2 million clones, about 95% detected once.

The chain employs TRBV6-5 and TRBJ1-1, with 11 bases identical to TRBD1. The material sequenced was naive CD8+ T cells sorted from blood. This receptor was obtained from a man younger than 30 in good health. The CDR3 DNA reads TGTGCCAGCAGTTACGGGACAGGGGGAAGTGAAGCTTTCTTT. Amino acids: CASSYGTGGSEAFF.